Sequencing of this T cell receptor (beta chain) was carried out in a study of CD8+ T cells in alopecia areata. Study information: For 6 to 18 months, tofacitinib was taken, and 6 months off drug followed.

A few counts support this clone. The antigen is unknown. The treatment is: oral pan-JAK inhibitor, 5-10 mg twice daily. Lesional scalp punch biopsies and peripheral blood were collected from alopecia areata patients. The CDR3 runs to 14 residues. Germline V gives CDR1 GTSNPN, CDR2 SVGIG (reference sequence). V was trimmed by 0 bases and J by 0 bases, leaving 5 bases between them. Findings of the study overall: Mice showed TCR sharing more clearly than patients did, possibly owing to HLA. Normal scalp had lower clonality than lesional scalp, with alopecia totalis/universalis lesions showing this most strongly.

cDNA prepared by RNA extraction and subsequent reverse transcription served as the template for sequencing. Clones were sequenced by immunoSEQ multiplex PCR, and TCRdb holds only the in-frame ones, with some missing. Of some 120,000 clones in the sample, about three fifths were seen once. Sequencing was performed on CD8+ T cells sorted from blood, taken at week 24, from a patient treated with tofacitinib. This chain connects TRBV30 to TRBJ1-4; D is undetermined. The TCR was taken from a human donor with alopecia areata. The CDR3: CAWSVGATNEKLFF. CDR3 coding DNA: TGTGCCTGGAGTGTTGGAGCAACTAATGAAAAACTGTTTTTT.